The sequence of this TCR beta chain was determined in a study of T cells in Graves' hyperthyroidism and ophthalmopathy. Study details: The blood sample was taken at first diagnosis, before treatment began. Study-wide results and limits: Within blood appeared most thyroid clonotypes that had expanded above 0.001.

Researchers took RNA transcripts and amplified the TCR beta CDR3 regions from them. First-round RT-PCR of the TCR CDR3 relied on the HTBI primer set. MiXCR, run by TCRdb on the multiplex PCR reads, gives a single entry per CDR3 protein. The table has 75,000 to 100,000 distinct CDR3 sequences, around 52% seen once. V gave up 11 bases and J gave up 2 bases; unmatched junction bases: 24. Germline V lookup: CDR1 KGHDR, CDR2 SFDVKD. This CDR3 spans 20 amino acids. Calling Graves' hyperthyroidism stable meant ophthalmopathy did not progress within 18 months. Exclusions: uncontrolled infection, other autoimmune disease, pregnancy, lactation. Comment on this clonotype: As yet, its antigen is unknown.

V gene TRBV24-1 combines with J gene TRBJ1-2; TRBD1 matches 11 bases. The sequenced material came from blood. The receptor's source is a woman aged 40 to 50 with Graves' hyperthyroidism. The CDR3 DNA reads as TGTGCCAGCAGCTCCATCGGACAGGGGGCGACTGGCTTAAACAACTATGGCTACACCTTC. Amino acids: CASSSIGQGATGLNNYGYTF.